A selection of T cell receptor beta chains follows, all from one sample in a study of PD-L1 blockade in urothelial cancer. Assay used: immunoSEQ multiplex PCR; TCRdb lists only in-frame clones, some missing. The table shows under 150,000 clones, with roughly 89% occurring only once. The sample in question was PBMCs, obtained around atezolizumab (anti-PD-L1) treatment. The receptors shown here come from a man between 60 and 75 years old with urothelial cancer. The CDR3 runs from the conserved cysteine through the conserved F or W. Each record gives: CDR3 protein, V gene, CDR3 length, J gene.

CDR3: CASSHRPSGYNEQFF
V: TRBV5-6
length: 15
J: TRBJ2-1

CDR3: CAWSASGTGGSRGTQYF
V: TRBV30
length: 17
J: TRBJ2-5

CDR3: CASSPERISGNTIYF
V: TRBV18
length: 15
J: TRBJ1-3

CDR3: CASSLGGGEETQYF
V: TRBV5-4
length: 14
J: TRBJ2-5

CDR3: CASTLHSGSVDTQYF
V: TRBV27
length: 15
J: TRBJ2-3

CDR3: CASSVRGGAGYEQYF
V: TRBV9
length: 15
J: TRBJ2-7

CDR3: CASSRAGGELETQYF
V: TRBV5-1
length: 15
J: TRBJ2-5

CDR3: CASSPGTLEGETQYF
V: TRBV7-2
length: 15
J: TRBJ2-5

CDR3: CASSSTGGHEQYF
V: TRBV25-1
length: 13
J: TRBJ2-7

CDR3: CASSPSGSGETQYF
V: TRBV18
length: 14
J: TRBJ2-5

CDR3: CASSWTTSGGQLQETQYF
V: TRBV5-1
length: 18
J: TRBJ2-5

CDR3: CATEADSTYEQYF
V: TRBV28
length: 13
J: TRBJ2-7

CDR3: CASRRGLNQETQYF
V: TRBV6-5
length: 14
J: TRBJ2-5

CDR3: CARSLGSGGETYNEQFF
V: TRBV5-3
length: 17
J: TRBJ2-1

CDR3: CASPGRDGGEQFF
V: TRBV28
length: 13
J: TRBJ2-1

CDR3: CASSVGMGLAGNEQYF
V: TRBV9
length: 16
J: TRBJ2-7

CDR3: CASSQTGETNTEAFF
V: TRBV28
length: 15
J: TRBJ1-1

CDR3: CASSGGPGQQNTGELFF
V: TRBV5-6
length: 17
J: TRBJ2-2

CDR3: CASSYHGGNQPQHF
V: TRBV5-4
length: 14
J: TRBJ1-5

CDR3: CASTTSGGAVGDTQYF
V: TRBV7-6
length: 16
J: TRBJ2-3

CDR3: CATKTYHQGGEKLFF
V: TRBV28
length: 15
J: TRBJ1-4

CDR3: CASSPPSPGFLQPQHF
V: TRBV28
length: 16
J: TRBJ1-5

CDR3: CASSGRQGAIRADTQYF
V: TRBV6-1
length: 17
J: TRBJ2-3

CDR3: CSVRRLNEQFF
V: TRBV29-1
length: 11
J: TRBJ2-1

CDR3: CASSKGTGGAGVEAFF
V: TRBV19
length: 16
J: TRBJ1-1

CDR3: CASSPLAGGLHNEQFF
V: TRBV5-1
length: 16
J: TRBJ2-1

CDR3: CATSTTGEHTQYF
V: TRBV15
length: 13
J: TRBJ2-3

CDR3: CASSFQGGTTEAFF
V: TRBV11-2
length: 14
J: TRBJ1-1

CDR3: CASSPSGTLGTDTQYF
V: TRBV7-3
length: 16
J: TRBJ2-3

CDR3: CSVGALTGDPVRDTQYF
V: TRBV29-1
length: 17
J: TRBJ2-3

CDR3: CASSPRPTSSWGNEQFF
V: TRBV5-1
length: 17
J: TRBJ2-1

CDR3: CASSLGGGSEQYF
V: TRBV7-9
length: 13
J: TRBJ2-7

CDR3: CASSRQNTDTQYF
V: TRBV2
length: 13
J: TRBJ2-3

CDR3: CASSTGDTEAFF
V: TRBV6-1
length: 12
J: TRBJ1-1

CDR3: CATSTRYGNTIYF
V: TRBV15
length: 13
J: TRBJ1-3

CDR3: CASSLAPGVANSPLHF
V: TRBV5-1
length: 16
J: TRBJ1-6

CDR3: CASSAEGLPGYGYTF
V: TRBV6-1
length: 15
J: TRBJ1-2

CDR3: CAISAGGNSGNTIYF
V: TRBV10-3
length: 15
J: TRBJ1-3

CDR3: CASSSGQTYEQYF
V: TRBV19
length: 13
J: TRBJ2-7

CDR3: CASSSSGTSYNEQFF
V: TRBV7-3
length: 15
J: TRBJ2-1

CDR3: CATTSGLSYEQYF
V: TRBV2
length: 13
J: TRBJ2-7

CDR3: CASSPGQSPYEQYF
V: TRBV28
length: 14
J: TRBJ2-7

CDR3: CASSQEETQYF
V: TRBV7-8
length: 11
J: TRBJ2-5

CDR3: CASSPGRPSGIHEQYF
V: TRBV18
length: 16
J: TRBJ2-7

CDR3: CASSFLDSSYEQYF
V: TRBV5-1
length: 14
J: TRBJ2-7

CDR3: CASSLVQLSRAMF
V: TRBV7-2
length: 13
J: TRBJ1-1

CDR3: CASSGLVQKNTEAFF
V: TRBV6-4
length: 15
J: TRBJ1-1

CDR3: CASMSEHSNQPQHF
V: TRBV6-1
length: 14
J: TRBJ1-5

CDR3: CASSVGGPGHEKLFF
V: TRBV5-1
length: 15
J: TRBJ1-4

CDR3: CASNRLAGNYNEQFF
V: TRBV6-1
length: 15
J: TRBJ2-1

CDR3: CAGASGNIQYF
V: TRBV20-1
length: 11
J: TRBJ2-4

CDR3: CASSPGGLTYEQYF
V: TRBV9
length: 14
J: TRBJ2-7

CDR3: CASSIVNLQVAEAFF
V: TRBV19
length: 15
J: TRBJ1-1